Shown below are 10 T cell receptor beta chains from a single sample sequenced in a study of cytomegalovirus exposure and HLA in healthy donors. Amplification used 60 Vbeta primers and 13 Jbeta primers. Sequencing used immunoSEQ multiplex PCR; TCRdb keeps in-frame clones, though not all of them. The top ten hold over 1% of the sample, which has about 140,000 clones, over 80% seen once. The source material was PBMCs. All receptors come from a female donor in good health and CMV-seronegative.

This sequence joins TRBV19 and TRBJ1-2; D may be TRBD1 (5 bases). The CDR3 spans 15 residues. Germline CDR1 and CDR2: LNHDA and SQIVND (reference sequence). Trimming removed 6 bases from V and 2 bases from J, with 16 bases in between. The CDR3 coding sequence is TGTGCCAGTAGCCCCCGGGCCCAGGGAAACTATGGCTACACCTTC. Protein sequence: CASSPRAQGNYGYTF.

The chain carries TRBV7-9 and TRBJ2-7, with 10 nucleotides matching TRBD2. V was clipped by 4 bases and J by 2 bases; unmatched bases: 5. CDR1 is SEHNR and CDR2 is FQNEAQ in the germline V gene (reference sequence). CDR3 length: 15 residues. Here the CDR3 reads CASSSGLAVPYEQYF. In DNA form, the CDR3 reads TGTGCCAGCAGCTCCGGACTAGCGGTGCCCTACGAGCAGTACTTC. The complete variable domain, with remaining parts taken from reference TRBV7-9 and TRBJ2-7, reads DTGVSQNPRHKITKRGQNVTFRCDPISEHNRLYWYRQTLGQGPEFLTYFQNEAQLEKSRLLSDRFSAERPKGSFSTLEIQRTEQGDSAMYLCASSSGLAVPYEQYFGPGTRLTVT.

V gene TRBV2 combines with J gene TRBJ2-1, with D perhaps matching TRBD2 (5 bases). The V gene lost 9 bases and the J gene lost 0 bases, with 9 bases spanning the gap. CDR1 is SNHLY, CDR2 FYNNEI, per germline. This CDR3 contains 13 residues. The CDR3 DNA is TGTGCCAGTACTAGGAGCTCCTACAATGAGCAGTTCTTC. Translated: CASTRSSYNEQFF.

This chain links TRBV4-2 with TRBJ2-1; 8 nucleotides line up with TRBD2. This CDR3 spans 17 amino acids. From germline, CDR1 is LGHNA and CDR2 YNFKEQ. Unmatched junction bases numbered 6, after V lost 0 bases and J lost 2 bases. The DNA of the CDR3 is TGTGCCAGCAGCCAAGATGCCCTAGCGGGCACCTACAATGAGCAGTTCTTC. Protein: CASSQDALAGTYNEQFF.

The chain has TRBV7-9 and TRBJ2-5; 10 nucleotides agree with TRBD2. Trimming at V came to 5 bases and at J to 4 bases, leaving 4 bases not matched to a gene. This CDR3 contains 14 residues. Germline V lookup: CDR1 SEHNR, CDR2 FQNEAQ (reference sequence). In DNA form, the CDR3 reads TGTGCCAGCAGCCCGGGACTAGCGCGAGAGACCCAGTACTTC. It yields the protein CASSPGLARETQYF.

This clone has more than one count but fewer than ten. The J gene is TRBJ2-7, the V gene TRBV5-1, with 11 bases that match TRBD2. Germline V gene data show CDR1 as SGHRS and CDR2 as YFSETQ. The ends lost 0 bases at V and 3 bases at J; junction bases unmatched: 8. The CDR3 contains 17 residues. The CDR3 bases are TGCGCCAGCAGCTTGGCCCTAGCGGGAGGAAGGGACTACGAGCAGTACTTC. This gives the protein CASSLALAGGRDYEQYF.

The CDR3 DNA is TGTGCCAGCAGCTTAAAGGAATTGGCGGGATACAATGAGCAGTTCTTC. Its protein is CASSLKELAGYNEQFF. The genes are TRBV5-4 and TRBJ2-1, with D perhaps TRBD2 (6 bases). The CDR3 consists of 16 residues. Germline CDR1 is SGHNT and CDR2 is YYREEE (reference sequence). V was shortened by 2 bases and J by 4 bases, with 16 bases between the two germline ends.

This chain uses TRBV2 with TRBJ2-7; 7 nucleotides line up with TRBD1. The ends lost 6 bases at V and 0 bases at J; junction bases unmatched: 5. The CDR3 is made up of 14 amino acids. CDR1 SNHLY and CDR2 FYNNEI come from the germline V gene. This CDR3 is CASRRDRNSYEQYF. CDR3 in DNA: TGTGCCAGCAGACGGGACAGAAACTCCTACGAGCAGTACTTC.

The J gene is TRBJ1-2, the V gene TRBV5-5; 8 nucleotides agree with TRBD1. The CDR3 has 16 residues. The V segment lost 2 bases and the J segment 2 bases; nucleotides outside the gene matches: 8. Germline V CDR1 and CDR2: SGHKS, YYEKEE (reference sequence). The CDR3 nucleotides read TGTGCCAGCAGCTTAACTATACAGGGGGGGAACTATGGCTACACCTTC. Translation: CASSLTIQGGNYGYTF.

This clone was found once. The chain recombines TRBV2 with TRBJ1-5; TRBD1 might be the D (6 bases). V lost 6 bases and J 0 bases, leaving 21 bases between the germline ends. Germline assignment: CDR1 SNHLY and CDR2 FYNNEI. The CDR3 is 18 residues long. Written as DNA, the CDR3 is TGTGCCAGCAGCGACATTCTACTTACAGGGACTAGCAATCAGCCCCAGCATTTT. This translates into CASSDILLTGTSNQPQHF.